The clone carrying this T cell receptor beta chain was seen many times. Antigen: not known. The second PCR ran roughly 6 to 11 cycles with a sample-barcoded 5' primer and J-beta primers. MiXCR, applied by TCRdb to the 5' RACE reads, yields one record per CDR3 protein. The sample lists approximately 670,000 distinct CDR3 sequences; around 38% were seen once. Healthy individuals of Caucasian origin from Russia, aged about 6 to 95, served as donors. The sample comes from a study of blood T cells in healthy people across ages. Points from the study as a whole: The recorded TCR beta diversity per million T cells decreased in a roughly linear manner with age. Naive CD4+ cell counts and diversity both ran higher in long-lived than in aged donors. Because donor CMV status was unknown, expanded clonotype changes were possibly confounded.

This CDR3 has 13 residues. In germline, CDR1 is MDHEN, CDR2 SYDVKM. The V end was cut by 1 base, the J end by 9 bases, with 10 bases between. This receptor was identified in an elderly man in good health. Sequencing was done on a sample of blood. The chain employs TRBV28 and TRBJ2-4; the D gene could be TRBD1 or TRBD2 (5 bases each). This CDR3 is CASSLYGTGIQYF. The CDR3 nucleotides are TGTGCCAGCAGTTTATATGGGACGGGCATTCAGTACTTC.